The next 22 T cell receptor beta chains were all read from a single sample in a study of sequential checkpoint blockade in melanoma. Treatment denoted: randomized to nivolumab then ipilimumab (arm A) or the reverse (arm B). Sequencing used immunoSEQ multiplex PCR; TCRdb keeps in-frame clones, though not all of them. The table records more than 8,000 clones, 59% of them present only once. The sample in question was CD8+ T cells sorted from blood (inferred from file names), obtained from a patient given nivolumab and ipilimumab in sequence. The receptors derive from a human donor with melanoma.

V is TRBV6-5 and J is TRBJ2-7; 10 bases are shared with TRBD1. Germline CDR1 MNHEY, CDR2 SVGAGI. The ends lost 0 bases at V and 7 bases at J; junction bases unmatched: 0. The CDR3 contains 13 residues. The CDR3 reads CASSYSDRGEQYF. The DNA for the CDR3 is TGTGCCAGCAGTTACTCGGACAGGGGGGAGCAGTACTTC.

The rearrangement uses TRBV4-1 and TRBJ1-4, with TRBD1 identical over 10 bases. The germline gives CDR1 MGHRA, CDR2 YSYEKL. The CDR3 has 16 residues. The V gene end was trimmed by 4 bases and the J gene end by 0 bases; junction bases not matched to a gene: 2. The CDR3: CASSLTGGATNEKLFF. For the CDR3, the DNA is TGCGCCAGCAGCCTGACAGGGGGCGCAACTAATGAAAAACTGTTTTTT.

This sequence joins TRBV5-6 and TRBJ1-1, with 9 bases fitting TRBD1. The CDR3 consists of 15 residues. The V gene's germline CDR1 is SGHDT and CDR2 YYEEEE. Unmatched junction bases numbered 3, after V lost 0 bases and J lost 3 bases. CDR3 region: CASSLGTGVDTEAFF. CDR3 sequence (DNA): TGTGCCAGCAGCTTGGGGACAGGGGTGGACACTGAAGCTTTCTTT.

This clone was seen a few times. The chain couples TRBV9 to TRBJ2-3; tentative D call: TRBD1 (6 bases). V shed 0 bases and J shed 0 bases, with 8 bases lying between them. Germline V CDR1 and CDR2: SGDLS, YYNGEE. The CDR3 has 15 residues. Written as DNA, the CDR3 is TGTGCCAGCAGCGTAGAGGGGGACAGCACAGATACGCAGTATTTT. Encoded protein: CASSVEGDSTDTQYF. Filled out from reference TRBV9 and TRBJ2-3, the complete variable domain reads DSGVTQTPKHLITATGQRVTLRCSPRSGDLSVYWYQQSLDQGLQFLIQYYNGEERAKGNILERFSAQQFPDLHSELNLSSLELGDSALYFCASSVEGDSTDTQYFGPGTRLTVL.

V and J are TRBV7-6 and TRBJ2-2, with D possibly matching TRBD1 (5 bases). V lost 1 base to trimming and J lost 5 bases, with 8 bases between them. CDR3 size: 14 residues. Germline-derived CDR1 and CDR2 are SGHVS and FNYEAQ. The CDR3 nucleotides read TGTGCCAGCAGCTTAGAAGCAGGGACCGGGGAGCTGTTTTTT. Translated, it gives CASSLEAGTGELFF.

CDR3: CASSQDISYEQYF. CDR3 coding DNA: TGCGCCAGCAGCCAAGACATCTCCTACGAGCAGTACTTC. The chain couples TRBV4-3 to TRBJ2-7; no clear D gene. The CDR3 is 13 amino acids. CDR1 and CDR2 (germline): LGHNA, YSLEER. The germline V and J ends were trimmed by 0 bases and 0 bases, with 3 bases remaining between them.

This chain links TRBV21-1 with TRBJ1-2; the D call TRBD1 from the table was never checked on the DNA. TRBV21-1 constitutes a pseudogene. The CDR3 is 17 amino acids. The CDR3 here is CASSNSQQGGYDYGYTF. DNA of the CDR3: TGTGCCAGCAGCAACTCTCAACAAGGGGGCTATGACTATGGCTACACCTTC.

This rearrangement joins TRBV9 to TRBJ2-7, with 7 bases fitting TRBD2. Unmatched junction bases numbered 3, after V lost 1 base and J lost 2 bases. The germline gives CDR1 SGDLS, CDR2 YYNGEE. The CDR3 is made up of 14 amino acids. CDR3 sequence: CASSVRAGPYEQYF. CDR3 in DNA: TGTGCCAGCAGCGTAAGAGCGGGGCCCTACGAGCAGTACTTC.

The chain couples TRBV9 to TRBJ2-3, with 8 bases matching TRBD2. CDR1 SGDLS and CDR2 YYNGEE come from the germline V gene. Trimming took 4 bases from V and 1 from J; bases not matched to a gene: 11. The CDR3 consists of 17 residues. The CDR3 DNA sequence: TGTGCCAGCAGCTCTCGAGTGGGGCGGGGGGGCACAGATACGCAGTATTTT. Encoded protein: CASSSRVGRGGTDTQYF.

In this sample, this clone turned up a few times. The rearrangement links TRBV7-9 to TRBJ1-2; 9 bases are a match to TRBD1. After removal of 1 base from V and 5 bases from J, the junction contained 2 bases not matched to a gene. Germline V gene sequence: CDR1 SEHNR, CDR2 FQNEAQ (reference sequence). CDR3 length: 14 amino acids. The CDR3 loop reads CASSLGGTGYGYTF. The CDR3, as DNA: TGTGCCAGCAGCTTAGGAGGGACAGGGTATGGCTACACCTTC.

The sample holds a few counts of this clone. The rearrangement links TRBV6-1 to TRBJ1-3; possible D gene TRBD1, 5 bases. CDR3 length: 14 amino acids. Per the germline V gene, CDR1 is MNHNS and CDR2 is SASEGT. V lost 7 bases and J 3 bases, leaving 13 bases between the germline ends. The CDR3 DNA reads TGTGCCAGCACAGGAGGGGAGGGTGGAAACACCATATATTTT. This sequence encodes CASTGGEGGNTIYF.

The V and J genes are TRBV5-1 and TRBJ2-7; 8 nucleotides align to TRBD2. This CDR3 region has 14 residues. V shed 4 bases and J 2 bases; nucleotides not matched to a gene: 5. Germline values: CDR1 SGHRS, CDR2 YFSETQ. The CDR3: CASSPAGGAYEQYF. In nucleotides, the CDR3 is TGCGCCAGCAGCCCGGCGGGGGGTGCCTACGAGCAGTACTTC.

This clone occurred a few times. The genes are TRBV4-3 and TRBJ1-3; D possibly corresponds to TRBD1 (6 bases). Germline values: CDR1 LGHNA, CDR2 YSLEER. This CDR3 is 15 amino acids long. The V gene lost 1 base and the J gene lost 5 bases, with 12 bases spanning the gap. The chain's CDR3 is CASSQGWQGRNTIYF. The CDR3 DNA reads TGCGCCAGCAGCCAAGGATGGCAGGGGAGAAACACCATATATTTT.

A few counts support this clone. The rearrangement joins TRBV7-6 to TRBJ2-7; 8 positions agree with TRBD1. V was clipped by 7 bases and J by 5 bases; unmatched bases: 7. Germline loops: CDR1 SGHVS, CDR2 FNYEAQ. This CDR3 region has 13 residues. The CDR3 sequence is CASNTGGMDEQYF. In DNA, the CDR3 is TGTGCCAGCAACACAGGGGGGATGGACGAGCAGTACTTC.

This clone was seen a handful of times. CDR3 in DNA: TGTGCCATCATGAGGGAAACCTACAATGAGCAGTTCTTC. As protein: CAIMRETYNEQFF. The rearrangement joins TRBV10-3 to TRBJ2-1, with TRBD2 as a possible D gene (5 bases). The length of the CDR3 is 13 residues. V shed 7 bases and J shed 2 bases, with 9 bases lying between them. CDR1 ENHRY and CDR2 SYGVKD come from the germline V gene.

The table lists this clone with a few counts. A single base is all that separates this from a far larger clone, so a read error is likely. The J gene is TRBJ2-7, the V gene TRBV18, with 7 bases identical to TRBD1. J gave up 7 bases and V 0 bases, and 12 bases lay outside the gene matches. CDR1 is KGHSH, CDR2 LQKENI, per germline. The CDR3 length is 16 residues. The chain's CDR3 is CASSPPETGPYNEQYF. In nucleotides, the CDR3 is TGTGCCAGCTCACCACCGGAGACAGGGCCCTACAATGAGCAGTACTTC.

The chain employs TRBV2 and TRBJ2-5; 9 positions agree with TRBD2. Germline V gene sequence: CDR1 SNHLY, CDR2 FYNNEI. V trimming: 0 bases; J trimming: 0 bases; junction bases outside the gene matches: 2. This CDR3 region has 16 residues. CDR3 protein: CASSEARGGDQETQYF. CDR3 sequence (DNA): TGTGCCAGCAGTGAAGCGCGGGGGGGGGACCAAGAGACCCAGTACTTC.

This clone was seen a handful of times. The CDR3 DNA reads as TGTGCCAGCAGCAGCGGACAGGGGCTCGAGCAGTACTTC. This encodes CASSSGQGLEQYF. V usage is TRBV5-4 and J usage is TRBJ2-7; 9 bases are shared with TRBD1. Germline CDR1 SGHNT, CDR2 YYREEE (reference sequence). The CDR3 runs to 13 residues. V lost 4 bases and J lost 6; bases outside the gene matches: 5.

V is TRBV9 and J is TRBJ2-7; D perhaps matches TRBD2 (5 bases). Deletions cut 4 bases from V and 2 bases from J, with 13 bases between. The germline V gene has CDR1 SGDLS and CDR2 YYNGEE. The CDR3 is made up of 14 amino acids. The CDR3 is CASSTGVGTYEQYF. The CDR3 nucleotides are TGTGCCAGCAGCACCGGGGTCGGAACCTACGAGCAGTACTTC. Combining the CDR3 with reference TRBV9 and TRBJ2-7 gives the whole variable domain DSGVTQTPKHLITATGQRVTLRCSPRSGDLSVYWYQQSLDQGLQFLIQYYNGEERAKGNILERFSAQQFPDLHSELNLSSLELGDSALYFCASSTGVGTYEQYFGPGTRLTVT.

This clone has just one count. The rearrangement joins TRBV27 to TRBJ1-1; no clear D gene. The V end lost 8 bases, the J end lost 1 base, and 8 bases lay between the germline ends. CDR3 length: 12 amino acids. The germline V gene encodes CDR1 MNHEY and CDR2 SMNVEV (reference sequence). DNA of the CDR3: TGTGCCAGCGGTCTCGGGAACACTGAAGCTTTCTTT. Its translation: CASGLGNTEAFF.

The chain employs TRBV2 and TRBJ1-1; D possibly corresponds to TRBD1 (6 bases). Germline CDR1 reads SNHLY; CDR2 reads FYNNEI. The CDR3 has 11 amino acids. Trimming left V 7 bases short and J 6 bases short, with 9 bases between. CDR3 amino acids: CASNRVAEAFF. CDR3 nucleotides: TGTGCCAGCAACAGGGTTGCTGAAGCTTTCTTT.

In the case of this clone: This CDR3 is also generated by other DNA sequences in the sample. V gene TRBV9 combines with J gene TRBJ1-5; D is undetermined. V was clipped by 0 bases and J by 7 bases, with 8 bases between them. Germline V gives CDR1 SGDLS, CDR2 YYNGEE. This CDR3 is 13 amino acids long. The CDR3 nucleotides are TGTGCCAGCAGCGTAGGGGAGGGACAGCCCCAGCATTTT. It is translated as CASSVGEGQPQHF.